This T cell receptor beta chain was observed in a study of vaccination effects on CD4 cells after COVID-19. Sequencing in the ViraFEST assay came after antigen-specific CD4+ T cells had been expanded with viral peptide pools, which were used to stimulate PBMC. Investigators separated out CD4+ T cells once approximately 9 days of culture had passed. The CDR3 runs to 16 residues. Per the germline V gene, CDR1 is LGHNA and CDR2 is YNFKEQ. On this clone: Its antigen remains unknown. The junction shows a germline mismatch at one end, possibly a read error.

Repertoires were generated with immunoSEQ multiplex PCR, while TCRdb's copy carries only in-frame clones and drops some. The sample has about 22,000 clones, 65% to 85% seen once. The rearrangement joins TRBV4-2 to TRBJ2-7; TRBD2 matches 7 bases. The TCR originated in a human donor who received a COVID-19 vaccine. The input for sequencing was CD4+ T cells from PBMCs cultured with HCoV-229E spike peptides, taken before COVID-19 vaccination. CDR3 bases: TGTGCCAGCAGCCAAGATAGGGCCCTAGCGGACTACAAGCAGTACTTC. Protein: CASSQDRALADYKQYF.